A single T cell receptor beta chain is shown here with its context. Its antigen is not yet known. Per-nucleotide qualities are absent, and no much larger clonotype sits a single base away. The sample belongs to a study of identical twins (dated by TCRdb to 2016 to 2017). For context, the study as a whole: TCR alpha and beta repertoires from monozygotic twins, unrelated adults of various ages and cord blood were deep-sequenced to test whether fetal clonotypes persist. To rule out contamination, the twin experiments were replicated at different times with different library preparation protocols. On the study overall, not on this receptor specifically: Out-of-frame TCR alpha sharing in monozygotic twins was systematically underestimated by recombination models, whereas sharing between unrelated individuals was in agreement with the recombination models. Fewer insertions were carried by abundant cord blood beta clonotypes, a similar but weaker trend appeared in young adult naive repertoires, and no such trend appeared in memory repertoires. Zero-insertion analyses could be partly confounded by invariant T cells such as MAIT and iNKT, although diverse VJ usage argued against such confounding for most clonotypes. Compared with coincidental sharing between unrelated individuals, out-of-frame TCR alpha sequences shared between twins had an excess of sequences with low generation probability. The excess sharing between twins in beta out-of-frame sequences was weaker because fewer shared sequences reduced the signal-to-noise ratio. Because the same donors could not be followed over many years, the conclusions relied on cross-sectional statistical analysis.

Every donor was a healthy Caucasian. The twin cohort consisted of three pairs of female monozygotic twins, all aged about 18 to 30 years. Positive isolation kits from Invitrogen were used to isolate CD4+ and CD8+ T cell populations. The method behind the library was 5' RACE. Sequencing took place on an Illumina HiSeq 2000. A universal primer binding site was added through template switching, and the final cDNA carried a unique molecular identifier so that TCR cDNA molecules could be counted accurately. Specific primers in the conserved constant-segment region were used to synthesize first-strand cDNA for TCR alpha and beta chains. To control for contamination, every cDNA library was double barcoded, receiving both a SMART-Mk sample barcode and Illumina barcodes. TruSeq adapter sequences and Illumina sample barcodes were added in two successive PCR steps. The Illumina HiSeq platform was used with custom primers to sequence TCR alpha and beta cDNA libraries. The source study handled its data this way. Raw reads were processed with MiGEC to extract unique molecular identifiers, and MiXCR was used to determine CDR3 positions. Recombination models were inferred per individual with the repgenHMM and IGoR tools using an EM algorithm. Shared clonotype analysis was performed with the tcR package in R, normalizing sharing by the product of cloneset sizes. Out-of-frame nonproductive sequences were analyzed to study raw recombination free of thymic and clonal selection effects. In-frame beta chains were kept once TCRdb had trimmed the public reads at Q25 with fastp and called clones with MiXCR. Under each unique CDR3 protein, matching rows form one entry showing the most common genes and DNA. The V and J calls reflect TCRdb's pipeline rather than the authors' work. Recorded for this sample are 450,000 or so distinct CDR3 sequences; approximately 15% of them occurred a single time. The ten largest clones add up to 0.52% of the sample.

V lost 6 bases and J lost 6 bases, and the count of bases not matched to a germline gene is 8. Sequences MNHEY (CDR1) and SMNVEV (CDR2) are obtained from the germline V gene (reference sequence). From the cysteine through the phenylalanine, the CDR3 covers 14 amino acids. Just the 42-base CDR3 DNA is kept, in frame starting at base 1. These data were also reused for a study on yellow fever vaccine responses in identical twins. As that second paper reports: The T cell response to vaccination in identical twins was reported by the authors to appear partly convergent and partly personalized. Focusing on identical twins, the study followed the T cell clones that responded to the vaccine, and did so with precision.

Input material: CD4+ T cells sorted from blood. The chain joins TRBV27 to TRBJ2-3; TRBD2 agrees with 8 junctional bases. The sequence came from a woman under 30 in good health. Read as DNA, the sequence is TGTGCCAGCAGGGAACTAGCGGTCCAGGATACGCAGTATTTT. Its protein reads: CASRELAVQDTQYF.